Listed below are T cell receptor beta chains from one sample, sequenced in a study of T cells in Graves' hyperthyroidism and ophthalmopathy. TCRdb reprocessed the multiplex PCR reads with MiXCR, giving one entry per CDR3 protein. The sample shows about 640,000 distinct CDR3 sequences, more than 12% of them seen only once. Material for sequencing was blood. The receptor source for this set is a woman aged 45-65 years with Graves' ophthalmopathy. Both conserved end residues are part of each CDR3. Each record gives: D gene, V gene, clone size, J gene, CDR3 length, CDR3 protein, CDR3 DNA. A D gene is named only where the DNA matches it firmly. Clone sizes are given selectively: once, few, many, or a class where the clone is expanded.

>TRBD1|TRBV18|many|TRBJ1-1|14
CASSTGQGRTEAFF
TGTGCCAGCTCAACTGGACAGGGTCGGACTGAAGCTTTCTTT
>NA|TRBV18|many|TRBJ1-2|14
CASSPRSEGYGYTF
TGTGCCAGCTCACCAAGGTCGGAGGGCTATGGCTACACCTTC
>NA|TRBV14|few|TRBJ1-1|18
CASSQDGGGGLLNTEAFF
TGTGCCAGCAGCCAAGATGGGGGTGGGGGTCTATTGAACACTGAAGCTTTCTTT
>NA|TRBV18|many|TRBJ2-3|13
CASSPQRTDTQYF
TGTGCCAGCTCACCACAGAGAACAGATACGCAGTATTTT
>TRBD2|TRBV7-9|many|TRBJ2-7|16
CASSEAGLAGAHEQYF
TGTGCCAGCAGCGAAGCGGGACTAGCGGGAGCCCACGAGCAGTACTTC
>TRBD2|TRBV11-3|many|TRBJ2-3|16
CASSYRLAGHTDTQYF
TGTGCCAGCAGCTACCGACTAGCGGGCCACACAGATACGCAGTATTTT
>TRBD1|TRBV11-3|many|TRBJ1-1|11
CASERQGTAFF
TGTGCCAGCGAAAGACAGGGAACAGCTTTCTTT
>TRBD2|TRBV12-3/TRBV12-4|few|TRBJ2-2|15
CASSEVAGRTGELFF
TGTGCCAGCAGTGAAGTAGCGGGTCGCACCGGGGAGCTGTTTTTT
>TRBD1|TRBV5-8|NA|TRBJ1-2|13
CASSSTGRRGYTF
TGTGCCAGCAGCTCGACAGGGAGACGGGGCTACACCTTC
>TRBD1|TRBV7-2|many|TRBJ2-4|15
CASSPGTGGRNIQYF
TGTGCCAGCAGCCCGGGGACAGGGGGAAGGAACATTCAGTACTTC
>TRBD1|TRBV7-9|many|TRBJ1-4|15
CASSNNRGLVEKLFF
TGTGCCAGCAGCAACAACAGGGGGCTCGTTGAAAAACTGTTTTTT
>NA|TRBV15|NA|TRBJ2-2|15
CATSRVSPGTGELFF
TGTGCCACCAGCAGAGTCTCCCCGGGGACCGGGGAGCTGTTTTTT
>TRBD1|TRBV5-4|NA|TRBJ1-5|17
CASSFRTGRESNQPQHF
TGTGCCAGCAGCTTTCGGACAGGGAGGGAAAGCAATCAGCCCCAGCATTTT
>NA|TRBV11-2|many|TRBJ2-4|16
CASSLVQGLAKNIQYF
TGTGCCAGCAGCTTAGTTCAAGGACTAGCCAAAAACATTCAGTACTTC